The present T cell receptor (beta chain) was sequenced within a study of T cells in Graves' hyperthyroidism and ophthalmopathy. Amplification of TCR beta CDR3 regions was performed using RNA transcripts as template. The HTBI primer set was used in a first-round RT-PCR of the TCR CDR3. MiXCR was run by TCRdb on the multiplex PCR reads, yielding one entry per CDR3 protein. The sample lists about 300,000 distinct CDR3 sequences; roughly a fifth were seen once. Study conclusions and caveats: Clonotypes that were expanded in thyroid above 0.001 mostly appeared in blood too.

This clonotype occurred a few times. Its antigen is unidentified. Germline V CDR1 and CDR2: SQVTM, ANQGSEA. The CDR3 is made up of 13 amino acids. Trimming removed 6 bases from V and 2 bases from J, with 11 bases in between. Patients were excluded for uncontrolled infection, other autoimmune disease, pregnancy or lactation. Diagnosing involved the use of clinical symptoms, serum thyroxine and TRAb, thyroid ultrasound and orbital computed tomography. The receptor was isolated from a man aged 45-60 years with Graves' ophthalmopathy. The sequenced sample was blood. The chain links TRBV29-1 to TRBJ1-5; tentatively, D is TRBD1 (5 bases). The CDR3 DNA reads TGCAGCGTCTCTGACAGCCGCAATCAGCCCCAGCATTTT. Protein product: CSVSDSRNQPQHF.